The subject of this entry is one T cell receptor beta chain. Its target is unknown. During the collection period, no donor immune events like infections were recorded. Trimming removed 0 bases from V and 8 bases from J, with 14 bases in between. The CDR3 has 16 residues. Germline values: CDR1 MNHEY, CDR2 SVGAGI. The data are from a study of identifying expanded T cells in peripheral blood. Overall study findings and caveats: Roughly two-week clone count variance significantly increased as total template count grew.

Using immunoSEQ multiplex PCR, the repertoire was profiled, and TCRdb retains in-frame clones only, with some absent. The sample contains tens of thousands of clones, 88% of which appear only once. Sequencing used blood. V gene TRBV6-5 combines with J gene TRBJ1-6; D not resolved. The TCR sequence derives from a person between 18 and 75 years old in good health. CDR3 DNA sequence: TGTGCCAGCAGTTACTCGGCGGTCGGAGATTATTCACCCCTCCACTTT. Encoded protein: CASSYSAVGDYSPLHF.